A selection of T cell receptor beta chains follows, all from one sample in a study of a mutant IDH1 vaccine in newly diagnosed glioma. Profiling relied on immunoSEQ multiplex PCR, and the TCRdb table lists in-frame clones only, not all of them. Seen here are some 33,000 clones, roughly three quarters observed once, and the top ten hold about 9.3%. These receptors' targets are unknown. Source: PBMCs, taken from a glioma patient whose treatment included an IDH1 peptide vaccine. The receptors here all came from a woman aged 25 to 39 with glioma. Some clones in this sample may be carry-over from other donors' samples. The CDR3 runs from the conserved cysteine through the conserved F or W. A D gene is named only where the DNA matches it firmly. The size of a clone is reported for some rows only, either as once, few or many, or as a class for expanded clones.

TRBV30	TRBJ1-3	.	once	CAWSASGHRASGNTIYF	TGTGCCTGGAGTGCCTCTGGGCACAGGGCCTCTGGAAACACCATATATTTT
TRBV29-1	TRBJ2-7	TRBD2	.	CSVGGTSGYEQYF	TGCAGCGTCGGGGGGACTAGCGGCTACGAGCAGTACTTC
TRBV5-4	TRBJ2-1	TRBD1	.	CASSWTGALNEQFF	TGTGCCAGCAGCTGGACAGGGGCGCTGAATGAGCAGTTCTTC
TRBV6-7	TRBJ2-1	.	.	CASSYDAGPYNEQFF	TGTGCCAGCAGTTACGACGCGGGCCCCTACAATGAGCAGTTCTTC
TRBV19	TRBJ2-1	.	once	CASSISLYSYNEQFF	TGTGCCAGTAGTATTAGCCTTTACTCCTACAATGAGCAGTTCTTC
TRBV6-6	TRBJ2-7	TRBD2	.	CASHSGGAYEQYF	TGTGCCAGCCATAGCGGGGGGGCCTACGAGCAGTACTTC
TRBV2	TRBJ2-7	TRBD1	.	CASSGQGIYEQYF	TGTGCCAGCAGTGGACAGGGCATCTACGAGCAGTACTTC
TRBV5-6	TRBJ1-2	.	.	CASSLGGTGYTF	TGTGCCAGCAGCTTGGGAGGGACCGGCTACACCTTC
TRBV2	TRBJ1-2	TRBD1	.	CASKTGNYGYTF	TGTGCCAGCAAGACAGGGAACTATGGCTACACCTTC
TRBV28	TRBJ2-7	.	.	CASSFVEVRNRVFHEQYF	TGTGCCAGCAGTTTTGTTGAGGTGCGAAACAGGGTATTCCACGAGCAGTACTTC
TRBV10-3	TRBJ2-7	TRBD2	.	CAISESILAGGRYEQYF	TGTGCCATCAGTGAGTCGATCCTAGCGGGGGGTAGGTACGAGCAGTACTTC
TRBV2	TRBJ2-5	.	.	CASSDGIQETQYF	TGTGCCAGCAGTGATGGGATCCAAGAGACCCAGTACTTC
TRBV19	TRBJ1-1	.	once	CASSIGDFGRRGTEAFF	TGTGCCAGTAGTATAGGGGACTTCGGCAGGCGTGGCACTGAAGCTTTCTTT
TRBV6-5	TRBJ2-5	TRBD1	.	CASRGGQGAGETQYF	TGTGCCAGCAGGGGGGGACAGGGGGCTGGGGAGACCCAGTACTTC
TRBV29-1	TRBJ1-5	.	few	CSVGTGGSQPQHF	TGCAGCGTTGGGACGGGGGGGAGTCAGCCCCAGCATTTT
TRBV14	TRBJ2-3	TRBD1	.	CASSLPGTGGLGDTQYF	TGTGCCAGCAGCCTCCCCGGGACAGGGGGCTTAGGAGATACGCAGTATTTT
TRBV9	TRBJ2-1	.	.	CASSVGDRTYNEQFF	TGTGCCAGCAGCGTAGGGGATCGGACCTACAATGAGCAGTTCTTC
TRBV19	TRBJ2-5	TRBD2	.	CASSPYGGRQETQYF	TGTGCCAGTAGTCCTTATGGCGGGAGACAAGAGACCCAGTACTTC
TRBV15	TRBJ2-7	.	.	CATSRDPASSGDGQYF	TGTGCCACCAGCAGAGATCCGGCTAGCAGTGGTGACGGGCAGTACTTC
TRBV19	TRBJ2-1	TRBD1	medium-sized	CASSKGWGQDYNEQFF	TGTGCCAGTAGTAAGGGTTGGGGACAGGACTACAATGAGCAGTTCTTC